This T cell receptor beta chain came from a study of T cell changes during pregnancy in multiple sclerosis. This table comes from immunoSEQ multiplex PCR, and its TCRdb copy is limited to in-frame clones, with some not included. The data hold 30,000 to 45,000 clones, with approximately 92% observed a single time. CDR1 is SGHDN, CDR2 FVKESK, per germline. V lost 1 base to trimming and J lost 5 bases, with 18 bases between them. The CDR3 has 17 residues. The chain links TRBV14 to TRBJ2-1, with no clear D. The TCR originated in a female donor with multiple sclerosis, enrolled in a pregnancy study. Sample: PBMCs (not recorded whether the cells were cultured). Here the CDR3 DNA reads TGTGCCAGCAGCCAAGGCATCGTGACTGCTACACACAATGAGCAGTTCTTC. It is translated as CASSQGIVTATHNEQFF.